This TCR beta chain is drawn from a study of blood T cells in healthy people across ages. Russia was home to the donors, healthy Caucasian individuals aged about 6 to 100. Alongside a J-beta primer mix, a sample-barcoded 5' primer served in a second PCR lasting about 7 to 12 cycles. TCRdb fed the 5' RACE reads into MiXCR, producing one record per CDR3 protein. Among approximately 810,000 distinct CDR3 sequences listed, more than 25% were seen once. This CDR3 contains 13 residues. Germline values: CDR1 SGHAT, CDR2 FQNNGV. V was clipped by 5 bases and J by 4 bases; unmatched bases: 5. This clonotype was counted many times.

The chain recombines TRBV11-2 with TRBJ2-7; TRBD1 matches at 7 bases. The TCR comes from a woman aged 80 or over in good health. The material sequenced was blood. CDR3 in DNA: TGTGCCAGCAGCCCTGACAGGGAGTACGAGCAGTACTTC. It encodes CASSPDREYEQYF.